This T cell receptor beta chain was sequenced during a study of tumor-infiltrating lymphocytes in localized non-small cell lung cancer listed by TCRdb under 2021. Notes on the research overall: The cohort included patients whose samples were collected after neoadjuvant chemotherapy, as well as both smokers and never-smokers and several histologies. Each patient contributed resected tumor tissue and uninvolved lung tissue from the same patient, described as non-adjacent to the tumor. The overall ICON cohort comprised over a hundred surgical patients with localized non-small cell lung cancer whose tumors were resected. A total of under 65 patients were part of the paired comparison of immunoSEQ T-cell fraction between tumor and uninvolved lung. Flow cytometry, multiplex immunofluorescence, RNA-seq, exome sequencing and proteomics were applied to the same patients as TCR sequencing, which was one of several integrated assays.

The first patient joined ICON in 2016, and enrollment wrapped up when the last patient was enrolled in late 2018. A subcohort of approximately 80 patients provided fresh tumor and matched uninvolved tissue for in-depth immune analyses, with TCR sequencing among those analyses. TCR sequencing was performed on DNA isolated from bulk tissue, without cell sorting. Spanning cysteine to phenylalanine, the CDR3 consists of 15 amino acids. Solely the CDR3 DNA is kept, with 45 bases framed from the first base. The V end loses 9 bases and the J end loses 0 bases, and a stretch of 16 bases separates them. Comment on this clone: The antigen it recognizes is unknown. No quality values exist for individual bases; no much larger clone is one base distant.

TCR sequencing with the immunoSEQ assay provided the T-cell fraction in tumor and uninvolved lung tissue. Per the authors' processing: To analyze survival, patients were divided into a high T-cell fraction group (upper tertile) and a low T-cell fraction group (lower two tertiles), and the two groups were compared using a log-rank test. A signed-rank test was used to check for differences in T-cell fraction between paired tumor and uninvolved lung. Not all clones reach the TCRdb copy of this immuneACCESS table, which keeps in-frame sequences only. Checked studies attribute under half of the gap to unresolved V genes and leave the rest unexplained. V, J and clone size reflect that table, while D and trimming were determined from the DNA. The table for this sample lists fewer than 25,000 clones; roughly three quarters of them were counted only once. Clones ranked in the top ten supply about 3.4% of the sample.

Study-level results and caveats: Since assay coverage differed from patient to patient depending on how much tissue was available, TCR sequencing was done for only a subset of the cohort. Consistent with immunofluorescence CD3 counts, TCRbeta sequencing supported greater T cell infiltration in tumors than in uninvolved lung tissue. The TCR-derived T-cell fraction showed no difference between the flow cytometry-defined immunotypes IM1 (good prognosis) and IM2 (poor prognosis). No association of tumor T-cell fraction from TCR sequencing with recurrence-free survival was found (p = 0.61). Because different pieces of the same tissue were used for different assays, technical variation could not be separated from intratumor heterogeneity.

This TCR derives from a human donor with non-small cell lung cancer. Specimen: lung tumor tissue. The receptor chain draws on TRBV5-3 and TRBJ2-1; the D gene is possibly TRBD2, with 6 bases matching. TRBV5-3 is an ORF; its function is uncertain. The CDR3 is CATARDSRSYNEQFF. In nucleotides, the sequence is TGTGCCACGGCACGGGACTCCCGCTCCTACAATGAGCAGTTCTTC.